The clone carrying this TCR beta chain appeared a few times. In the study's own analysis: Reference gene primer amplification yielded estimated nucleated cell counts. TCRdb's table, derived via immunoSEQ multiplex PCR, lists solely in-frame clones and lacks some. D and trimming come from the DNA, and the V and J calls and clone size come from that table. The sample has 240,000 or so clones, about 82% seen once. The data derive from a study of blood T cell repertoires in COVID-19. As for the study in general: Collection of acute and convalescent COVID-19 samples took place in the United States, Italy and Spain. The cDNA or gDNA used as material had been derived from T cells, B-cell-depleted T cells, or PBMCs.

The V gene lost 5 bases and the J gene lost 7 bases, with 14 bases spanning the gap. Germline V gene lookup returns CDR1 SEHNR and CDR2 FQNEAQ (reference sequence). CDR3 length equals 13 residues. The chain uses TRBV7-9 and TRBJ1-1; D possibly corresponds to TRBD1 (5 bases). Sequenced: peripheral blood. The receptor was derived from a man older than 75 with acute or convalescent COVID-19. CDR3 residues: CASSRDPAIEAFF. The DNA for the CDR3 is TGTGCCAGCAGCAGGGACCCTGCGATTGAAGCTTTCTTT. Full variable domain (missing parts from reference TRBV7-9 and TRBJ1-1): DTGVSQNPRHKITKRGQNVTFRCDPISEHNRLYWYRQTLGQGPEFLTYFQNEAQLEKSRLLSDRFSAERPKGSFSTLEIQRTEQGDSAMYLCASSRDPAIEAFFGQGTRLTVV.